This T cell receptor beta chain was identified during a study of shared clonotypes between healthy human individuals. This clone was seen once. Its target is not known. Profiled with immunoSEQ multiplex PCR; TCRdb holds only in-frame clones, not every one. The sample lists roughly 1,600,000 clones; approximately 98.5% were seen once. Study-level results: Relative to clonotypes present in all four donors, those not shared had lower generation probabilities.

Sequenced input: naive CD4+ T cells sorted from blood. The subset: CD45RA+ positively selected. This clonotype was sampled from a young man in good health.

CDR3 loop: CASSEGLRREGLAKNIQYF. DNA of the CDR3: TGTGCCAGCAGCGAGGGGCTGCGGCGGGAGGGATTAGCCAAAAACATTCAGTACTTC. This chain joins TRBV7-6 and TRBJ2-4; 9 bases fit TRBD2. With 5 bases clipped from V and 0 bases from J, the junction kept 14 bases outside the gene matches. The CDR3 extends over 19 amino acids. CDR1 is SGHVS, CDR2 FNYEAQ, per germline. The full variable domain, in which reference TRBV7-6 and TRBJ2-4 provide the parts outside the CDR3, is GAGVSQSPRYKVTKRGQDVALRCDPISGHVSLYWYRQALGQGPEFLTYFNYEAQQDKSGLPNDRFSAERPEGSISTLTIQRTEQRDSAMYRCASSEGLRREGLAKNIQYFGAGTRLSVL.